Below are 32 T cell receptor beta chains sequenced from a single sample in a study of blood T cell repertoires in COVID-19. The protocol was immunoSEQ multiplex PCR, while the TCRdb copy is restricted to in-frame clones and leaves out a portion. The sample carries 330,000 or so clones, approximately 90% recorded once. Sequencing was performed on peripheral blood. Receptors originate from a man aged 25 to 40 with COVID-19, enrolled during active disease.

This sequence joins TRBV5-6 and TRBJ2-3; 8 positions agree with TRBD1. Per the germline V gene, CDR1 is SGHDT and CDR2 is YYEEEE. The V gene end was trimmed by 2 bases and the J gene end by 2 bases; junction bases not matched to a gene: 7. The CDR3 runs to 16 residues. Written as DNA, the CDR3 is TGTGCCAGCAGCTTTTTGACAGGGGAAAACACAGATACGCAGTATTTT. Translating gives CASSFLTGENTDTQYF.

This clone was detected once. The CDR3 DNA sequence: TGTGCCAGCACTCCGGCCCGCAGGCAGACCCAGTACTTC. Amino acid sequence: CASTPARRQTQYF. The chain recombines TRBV2 with TRBJ2-5; D is unclear. The length of the CDR3 is 13 residues. V was pared by 7 bases and J by 6 bases, with 15 bases between. Germline CDR1 is SNHLY and CDR2 is FYNNEI.

The chain has TRBV9 and TRBJ2-1, with 13 bases lining up with TRBD2. V lost 2 bases, J lost 8 bases, and 4 bases stayed unmatched. From germline, CDR1 is SGDLS and CDR2 YYNGEE. The CDR3 consists of 15 residues. The CDR3: CASSVRLAGGDEQFF. CDR3 bases: TGTGCCAGCAGCGTCAGACTAGCGGGGGGAGATGAGCAGTTCTTC.

This chain uses TRBV10-3 with TRBJ2-2, with 8 bases that match TRBD2. This CDR3 is built from 18 residues. After removal of 2 bases from V and 5 bases from J, the junction contained 13 bases not matched to a gene. CDR1 and CDR2 (germline): ENHRY, SYGVKD. CDR3 sequence reads: CAISEMGPQRELTGELFF. CDR3 coding DNA: TGTGCCATCAGTGAGATGGGCCCCCAGCGGGAGTTAACCGGGGAGCTGTTTTTT.

The V and J genes are TRBV2 and TRBJ2-7, with TRBD2 matching 15 bases. This CDR3 has 19 amino acids. Germline V lookup: CDR1 SNHLY, CDR2 FYNNEI. Trimming at V came to 7 bases and at J to 1 base, leaving 14 bases not matched to a gene. The CDR3 loop is CASKTHWTSGGVDSYEQYF. DNA of the CDR3: TGTGCCAGCAAGACCCACTGGACTAGCGGGGGGGTTGATTCCTACGAGCAGTACTTC.

This clone occurred once. J is TRBJ2-5 and V is TRBV28; possibly TRBD2 for D (6 bases). Trimming shortened V by 5 bases and J by 2 bases, and 15 bases separated the two germline ends. Germline CDR1 MDHEN, CDR2 SYDVKM. This CDR3 has 15 residues. The CDR3 DNA sequence: TGTGCCAGCAGTCCCCTTCTAGCGAAACAAGAGACCCAGTACTTC. It translates to CASSPLLAKQETQYF. The full variable domain, in which reference TRBV28 and TRBJ2-5 provide the parts outside the CDR3, is DVKVTQSSRYLVKRTGEKVFLECVQDMDHENMFWYRQDPGLGLRLIYFSYDVKMKEKGDIPEGYSVSREKKERFSLILESASTNQTSMYLCASSPLLAKQETQYFGPGTRLLVL.

In its sample, this clone was seen once. The chain couples TRBV2 to TRBJ2-5, with 8 bases identical to TRBD1. The V gene end was trimmed by 8 bases and the J gene end by 4 bases; junction bases not matched to a gene: 9. Germline CDR1 is SNHLY and CDR2 is FYNNEI. The CDR3 loop spans 14 amino acids. The CDR3 sequence: CASGGQGARETQYF. For the CDR3, the DNA is TGTGCCAGCGGAGGGCAGGGGGCGCGAGAGACCCAGTACTTC.

The chain uses TRBV4-3 and TRBJ2-3; 8 bases are a match to TRBD2. With V trimmed by 0 bases and J by 4 bases, 9 bases remained unmatched. The CDR3 length is 17 residues. The germline V gene has CDR1 LGHNA and CDR2 YSLEER. CDR3 sequence: CASSQDPGGGTPDTQYF. The CDR3 DNA reads TGCGCCAGCAGCCAAGATCCGGGCGGGGGGACCCCAGATACGCAGTATTTT.

V is TRBV6-5 and J is TRBJ1-1; D may be TRBD1 (6 bases). V lost 2 bases and J 1 base, leaving 8 bases between the germline ends. Germline assignment: CDR1 MNHEY and CDR2 SVGAGI. This CDR3 comprises 14 residues. CDR3 sequence: CASSYEDRNTEAFF. CDR3 DNA sequence: TGTGCCAGCAGTTACGAGGACAGGAACACTGAAGCTTTCTTT.

This clone showed up just once. This chain uses TRBV5-5 with TRBJ1-6, with 9 bases aligning to TRBD1. The J segment lost 6 bases and the V segment lost 3 bases, leaving 13 bases of the junction unmatched. The germline CDR1 and CDR2 sequences are SGHKS and YYEKEE (reference sequence). The CDR3 is made up of 18 amino acids. CDR3 in DNA: TGTGCCAGCAGCTCCCGACCGGGACAGGGTGACGGTAATTCACCCCTCCACTTT. Its protein product is CASSSRPGQGDGNSPLHF.

The chain recombines TRBV19 with TRBJ2-7; TRBD2 is a possible D gene (6 bases). The V and J ends lost 1 base and 5 bases respectively, with 9 bases between them. Germline values: CDR1 LNHDA, CDR2 SQIVND (reference sequence). This CDR3 has 13 residues. The chain's CDR3 is CASSIAGGNEQYF. The CDR3, as DNA: TGTGCCAGTAGTATAGCTGGGGGGAACGAGCAGTACTTC.

This chain joins TRBV24-1 and TRBJ2-1; D uncertain. V was pared by 4 bases and J by 1 base, with 13 bases between. The length of the CDR3 is 16 residues. Germline-derived CDR1 and CDR2 are KGHDR and SFDVKD. Here the CDR3 reads CATSDLTPSSYNEQFF. For the CDR3, the DNA is TGTGCCACCAGTGACCTTACACCTTCTTCCTACAATGAGCAGTTCTTC.

This clone was seen a single time. The chain employs TRBV18 and TRBJ1-3, with unresolved D. The CDR3 spans 13 residues. Trimming removed 1 base at V and 8 bases at J, with 9 bases between. Germline assignment: CDR1 KGHSH and CDR2 LQKENI. The CDR3 region is CASSPLEGDTIYF. CDR3 DNA sequence: TGTGCCAGCTCACCACTAGAGGGAGACACCATATATTTT.

The chain couples TRBV28 to TRBJ2-1, with 7 bases that match TRBD2. Germline CDR1 reads MDHEN; CDR2 reads SYDVKM. Losses at the gene ends were 5 bases for V and 0 bases for J; bases not matched to a gene: 10. The CDR3 extends over 17 amino acids. CDR3 amino acids: CASSPWGGASSYNEQFF. The CDR3 coding sequence is TGTGCCAGCAGTCCCTGGGGAGGGGCAAGCTCCTACAATGAGCAGTTCTTC.

V and J are TRBV27 and TRBJ1-1; a possible D gene is TRBD1 (5 bases). From germline, CDR1 is MNHEY and CDR2 SMNVEV (reference sequence). Trimming took off 2 bases at V and 5 bases at J, with 12 bases between the two ends. CDR3 size: 14 residues. The CDR3, as DNA: TGTGCCAGCAGTTTAAGCGGGGCCTATACTGAAGCTTTCTTT. Residues: CASSLSGAYTEAFF.

This clone turned up a few times. DNA for the CDR3: TGTGCCAGCAGGGGGACAGGGGGAGAGACCCAGTACTTC. It specifies CASRGTGGETQYF. J is TRBJ2-5 and V is TRBV27; 11 positions match TRBD1. This CDR3 has 13 amino acids. Unmatched junction bases numbered 1, after V lost 6 bases and J lost 4 bases. CDR1 is MNHEY and CDR2 is SMNVEV in the germline V gene (reference sequence).

V is TRBV19 and J is TRBJ1-2; the match to TRBD1 covers 7 bases. The germline CDR1 and CDR2 sequences are LNHDA and SQIVND (reference sequence). The CDR3 covers 18 residues. The ends lost 4 bases at V and 1 base at J; junction bases unmatched: 15. The DNA of the CDR3 is TGTGCCAGTAGTAACCGGGACAGCGTTGGACCTGTTAACTATGGCTACACCTTC. Its protein product is CASSNRDSVGPVNYGYTF.

The chain is built from TRBV18 and TRBJ2-7, with 8 bases lining up with TRBD1. The length of the CDR3 is 15 residues. The V gene end was trimmed by 3 bases and the J gene end by 4 bases; junction bases not matched to a gene: 8. Per germline, CDR1 KGHSH and CDR2 LQKENI. The CDR3 nucleotides are TGTGCCAGCTCACCCCGCGACAGGGGATATTACGAGCAGTACTTC. This gives the protein CASSPRDRGYYEQYF.

The CDR3 region is CASTPGGSYEQYF. The CDR3 bases are TGTGCCAGTACCCCGGGGGGATCCTACGAGCAGTACTTC. The J gene is TRBJ2-7, the V gene TRBV19, with 7 bases fitting TRBD2. The CDR3 runs 13 residues. Per the germline V gene, CDR1 is LNHDA and CDR2 is SQIVND (reference sequence). Trimming at V came to 7 bases and at J to 1 base, leaving 4 bases not matched to a gene.

The genes are TRBV11-1 and TRBJ1-1; D is undetermined. The CDR3 has 15 amino acids. Trimming cost V 6 bases and J 1 base, with 15 bases left between them. The germline CDR1 and CDR2 sequences are SGHAT and FQDESV (reference sequence). The CDR3 loop reads CASSAPEAANTEAFF. The CDR3 bases are TGTGCCAGCAGTGCGCCCGAGGCAGCGAACACTGAAGCTTTCTTT.

V is TRBV7-2 and J is TRBJ1-1; 8 bases map to TRBD1. J was trimmed by 1 base and V by 5 bases; bases with no gene match: 6. Germline lookup yields CDR1 SGHTA and CDR2 FQGNSA. This CDR3 has 15 amino acids. CDR3 residues: CASSLRTGKNTEAFF. The CDR3 coding sequence is TGTGCCAGCAGCCTCCGGACAGGGAAGAACACTGAAGCTTTCTTT.

The chain joins TRBV7-9 to TRBJ1-5; D unclear. The CDR3 covers 16 residues. The V and J ends lost 11 bases and 0 bases respectively, with 20 bases between them. From germline, CDR1 is SEHNR and CDR2 FQNEAQ (reference sequence). The CDR3 protein is CAPRGKETSSNQPQHF. The CDR3 bases are TGTGCCCCCCGGGGTAAGGAGACTAGTAGCAATCAGCCCCAGCATTTT.

The chain links TRBV5-5 to TRBJ2-2; 12 bases are shared with TRBD1. Trimming removed 7 bases from V and 5 bases from J; junction bases left unmatched: 6. Per the germline V gene, CDR1 is SGHKS and CDR2 is YYEKEE (reference sequence). The CDR3 loop spans 15 amino acids. CDR3 bases: TGTGCCAGCCAGGGACAGGGGGCATGGACCGGGGAGCTGTTTTTT. It yields the protein CASQGQGAWTGELFF.

V usage is TRBV6-2 or TRBV6-3 and J usage is TRBJ2-7, with a tentative D call TRBD2 (6 bases). The V end was cut by 1 base, the J end by 3 bases, with 25 bases between. The CDR3 runs 19 residues. CDR1 MNHEY and CDR2 SVGEGT come from the germline V gene. Here the CDR3 DNA reads TGTGCCAGCAGTTACTTTGCGGGGTTCGGGAACCATCCTGACTACGAGCAGTACTTC. Residues: CASSYFAGFGNHPDYEQYF.

The genes are TRBV5-1 and TRBJ1-1, with 7 bases fitting TRBD1. Germline V CDR1 and CDR2: SGHRS, YFSETQ. The CDR3 covers 17 residues. J lost 5 bases, V lost 2 bases, and 15 bases had no gene match. The CDR3 bases are TGCGCCAGCAGCTTAGGACAGGCTAGGCGAGGGGTTACTGAAGCTTTCTTT. Translation gives CASSLGQARRGVTEAFF.

The chain couples TRBV6-5 to TRBJ1-1; the match to TRBD1 covers 10 bases. The V gene end was trimmed by 7 bases and the J gene end by 5 bases; junction bases not matched to a gene: 10. This CDR3 comprises 15 residues. Per germline, CDR1 MNHEY and CDR2 SVGAGI. The CDR3 region is CASTHSGTGETEAFF. In DNA, the CDR3 is TGTGCCAGCACTCACTCCGGGACAGGGGAAACTGAAGCTTTCTTT.

The chain employs TRBV28 and TRBJ2-1, with D tentatively TRBD2 (5 bases). With 4 bases removed from V and 0 bases from J, the gap between germline ends came to 10 bases. Germline loops: CDR1 MDHEN, CDR2 SYDVKM. The CDR3 has 15 residues. The chain's CDR3 is CASSSRASSYNEQFF. The CDR3 coding sequence is TGTGCCAGCAGTTCGCGGGCCAGCTCCTACAATGAGCAGTTCTTC.

The chain has TRBV13 and TRBJ2-7, with 7 bases that match TRBD1. The CDR3 length is 16 residues. The germline V gene has CDR1 PRHDT and CDR2 FYEKMQ (reference sequence). J lost 0 bases, V lost 4 bases, and 9 bases had no gene match. The CDR3 spells CASSSRQGEFSYEQYF. The CDR3 nucleotides are TGTGCCAGCAGCTCGCGACAGGGAGAATTCTCCTACGAGCAGTACTTC.

The chain employs TRBV3-1 (or the pseudogene TRBV3-2) and TRBJ2-2; perhaps TRBD2 as D (6 bases). CDR3 length: 14 residues. Trimming shortened V by 3 bases and J by 7 bases, and 12 bases separated the two germline ends. The germline V gene has CDR1 LGHDT and CDR2 YNNKEL (reference sequence). CDR3 nucleotides: TGTGCCAGCAGCCACCAACTAGCTCGCGGGGAGCTGTTTTTT. Protein product: CASSHQLARGELFF.

The chain joins TRBV9 to TRBJ2-5; 12 positions match TRBD2. Per germline, CDR1 SGDLS and CDR2 YYNGEE. This CDR3 is 16 amino acids long. V dropped 0 bases and J dropped 3; count of bases not matched to a gene: 3. CDR3 residues: CASSVVASGGEETQYF. The CDR3 region has the DNA TGTGCCAGCAGCGTAGTGGCTAGCGGGGGGGAAGAGACCCAGTACTTC.

The chain carries TRBV28 and TRBJ1-3; 9 bases agree with TRBD1. This CDR3 is built from 16 residues. CDR1 and CDR2 (germline): MDHEN, SYDVKM. The junction had 9 bases not matched to a gene; V was cut back by 5 bases and J by 4 bases. The CDR3 here is CASSGPGTGRGNTIYF. The CDR3 coding sequence is TGTGCCAGCAGTGGCCCCGGGACAGGGAGGGGAAACACCATATATTTT.

This chain joins TRBV5-1 and TRBJ1-3; no reliable D call. The germline V gene encodes CDR1 SGHRS and CDR2 YFSETQ. The germline V and J ends were trimmed by 4 bases and 3 bases, with 11 bases remaining between them. The CDR3 is made up of 14 amino acids. This CDR3 is CASSRVLDGNTIYF. CDR3 DNA sequence: TGCGCCAGCAGCCGCGTACTTGATGGAAACACCATATATTTT.